This entry features one T cell receptor beta chain sequence. What it binds is not known. Germline assignment: CDR1 SEHNR and CDR2 FQNEAQ (reference sequence). The CDR3 covers 15 residues. V was clipped by 5 bases and J by 7 bases; unmatched bases: 9. Produced via immunoSEQ multiplex PCR; TCRdb's table is partial and in-frame only. Among approximately 60,000 clones listed, 60% to 75% were seen once. The sample's time point: week 35, safety follow-up. Each dose of the vaccine consisted of 300 ug of mutant IDH1 20-mer peptide, with topical imiquimod. These data come from a study of a mutant IDH1 vaccine in newly diagnosed glioma.

Sequences were derived from PBMCs, sampled from a glioma patient whose treatment included an IDH1 peptide vaccine. This TCR came from a man aged 45-60 years with glioma. The genes are TRBV7-9 and TRBJ1-4, with TRBD1 matching 8 bases. The chain's CDR3 is CASSTLPGTGEKLFF. CDR3 nucleotide sequence: TGTGCCAGCAGCACCCTCCCCGGGACAGGTGAAAAACTGTTTTTT.